This T cell receptor beta chain derives from a study of CD8 T cells in ankylosing spondylitis. Study results and caveats: Characteristic of ankylosing spondylitis blood, it appeared, was a TCR beta motif comprising roughly eight highly homologous variants. Clones tied to disease were said to be significantly enriched in matched ankylosing spondylitis synovial fluid. Peripheral blood held disease-linked clones only at relatively low frequency, and these were CD8+.

V was shortened by 5 bases and J by 1 base, with 11 bases between the two germline ends. Germline CDR1 MDHEN, CDR2 SYDVKM. The CDR3 has 14 residues. TCRdb itself ran the 5' RACE reads through MiXCR, one entry per CDR3 protein. The sample includes around 150,000 distinct CDR3 sequences, around 19% of them seen just once. In the case of this clonotype: Its specificity is unknown.

The chain recombines TRBV28 with TRBJ1-1; D not certain. The specimen sequenced was blood, either unsorted or a sorted T cell fraction (not recorded which). The receptor comes from a male donor with ankylosing spondylitis or in good health (not recorded which). As DNA, the CDR3 is TGTGCCAGCAGTCCCCCCCACTCGAACACTGAAGCTTTCTTT. Protein: CASSPPHSNTEAFF.